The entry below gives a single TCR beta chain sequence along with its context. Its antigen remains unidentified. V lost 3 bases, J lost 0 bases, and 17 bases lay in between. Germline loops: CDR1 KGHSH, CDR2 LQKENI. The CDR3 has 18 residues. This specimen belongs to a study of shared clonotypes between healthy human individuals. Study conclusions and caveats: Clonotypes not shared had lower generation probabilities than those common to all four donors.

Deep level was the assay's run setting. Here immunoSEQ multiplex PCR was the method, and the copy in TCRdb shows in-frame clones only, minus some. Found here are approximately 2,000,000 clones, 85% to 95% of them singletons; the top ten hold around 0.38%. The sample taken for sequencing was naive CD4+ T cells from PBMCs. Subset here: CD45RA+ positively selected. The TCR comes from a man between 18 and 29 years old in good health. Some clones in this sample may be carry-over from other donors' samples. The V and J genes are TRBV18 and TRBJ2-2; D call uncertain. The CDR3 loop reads CASSPLGIAETNTGELFF. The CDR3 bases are TGTGCCAGCTCACCCCTTGGTATCGCGGAAACGAACACCGGGGAGCTGTTTTTT.